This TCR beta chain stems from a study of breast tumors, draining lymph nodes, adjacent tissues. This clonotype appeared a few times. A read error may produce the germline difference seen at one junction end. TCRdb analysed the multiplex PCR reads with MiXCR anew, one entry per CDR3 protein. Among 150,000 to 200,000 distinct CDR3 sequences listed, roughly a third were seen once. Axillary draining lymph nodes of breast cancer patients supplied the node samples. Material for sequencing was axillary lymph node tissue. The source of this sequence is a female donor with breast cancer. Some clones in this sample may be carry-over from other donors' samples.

In DNA, the CDR3 is TGTGCCAGCAGCTTAGCGGGAAAACTGTTTTTT. As protein: CASSLAGKLFF. The rearrangement uses TRBV12-3 or TRBV12-4 and TRBJ1-4; unclear D gene. CDR3 length equals 11 residues.